The 16 T cell receptor beta chains below all came from one sample that was sequenced in a study of human T cells and chemical hapten exposure. Time point noted: patch test 2, 6 weeks after DPC sensitization. Treatment specified: therapeutic diphenylcyclopropenone sensitization with weekly scalp DPC. TCRdb ran MiXCR on the RACE reads and lists one entry per CDR3 protein. This table has fewer than 150,000 distinct CDR3 sequences, approximately 12% appearing once. The specimen was whole blood, collected in connection with sensitization to the hapten diphenylcyclopropenone (DPC). Receptors originate from a woman aged 50 to 60 with alopecia areata. Some clones in this sample may be carry-over from other donors' samples.

The chain employs TRBV12-3 or TRBV12-4 and TRBJ2-2; no reliable D call. With 7 bases removed from V and 6 bases from J, the gap between germline ends came to 9 bases. This CDR3 has 12 amino acids. This CDR3 reads CASKPDPGELFF. The CDR3 DNA reads TGTGCCAGCAAGCCAGACCCCGGGGAGCTGTTTTTT.

This clonotype was detected only a few times. The chain is built from TRBV3-1 and TRBJ1-4, with D uncertain. The CDR3 runs to 14 residues. From germline, CDR1 is LGHDT and CDR2 YNNKEL (reference sequence). V shed 1 base and J shed 11 bases, with 14 bases lying between them. For the CDR3, the DNA is TGTGCCAGCAGCCAAGGGGAGAAAGTTCATAAACTGTTTTTT. This translates into CASSQGEKVHKLFF.

The rearrangement joins TRBV12-3 or TRBV12-4 to TRBJ2-5, with TRBD2 matching over 9 bases. The CDR3 length is 15 residues. Trimming took 5 bases from V and 1 from J; bases not matched to a gene: 5. DNA for the CDR3: TGTGCCAGCAGTCCACGACTAGCGGTCCAAGAGACCCAGTACTTC. Amino acid sequence: CASSPRLAVQETQYF.

The sample holds a few counts of this clonotype. This rearrangement joins TRBV9 to TRBJ2-5; possibly TRBD1 or TRBD2 for D (5 bases each). The V gene's germline CDR1 is SGDLS and CDR2 YYNGEE. The CDR3 consists of 14 residues. V was shortened by 0 bases and J by 4 bases, with 10 bases between the two germline ends. The CDR3 sequence is CASSVGKGTETQYF. CDR3 sequence (DNA): TGTGCCAGCAGCGTAGGGAAAGGGACAGAGACCCAGTACTTC.

The sample holds many counts of this clonotype. Here the CDR3 DNA reads TGTGCCAGCAGCCGACGGTCCGGACAGTTGAACACTGAAGCTTTCTTT. Translating it yields CASSRRSGQLNTEAFF. The chain employs TRBV11-2 and TRBJ1-1, with D possibly matching TRBD1 (6 bases). Germline V gene sequence: CDR1 SGHAT, CDR2 FQNNGV. This CDR3 comprises 16 residues. Between the trimmed V and J ends, which lost 5 bases and 0 bases, there was a span of 16 bases.

This clonotype occurred many times. The CDR3: CASRAQGDSPLHF. The DNA of the CDR3 is TGTGCCAGCAGGGCACAGGGGGACTCACCCCTCCACTTT. The chain is built from TRBV3-1 and TRBJ1-6; 8 nucleotides line up with TRBD1. J gave up 10 bases and V 6 bases, and 5 bases lay outside the gene matches. CDR3 size: 13 residues. Germline V gene lookup returns CDR1 LGHDT and CDR2 YNNKEL (reference sequence).

The table lists this clonotype with many counts. V is TRBV5-4 and J is TRBJ2-1; 7 nucleotides agree with TRBD2. The CDR3 totals 15 residues. V gave up 4 bases and J gave up 7 bases; unmatched junction bases: 11. Germline V lookup: CDR1 SGHNT, CDR2 YYREEE (reference sequence). In DNA, the CDR3 is TGTGCCAGCAGCGGAGCGGGATGGGCGGGAAATGAGCAGTTCTTC. This codes for CASSGAGWAGNEQFF.

V usage is TRBV14 and J usage is TRBJ1-2; 8 positions match TRBD1. The CDR3 covers 17 residues. Germline V gene lookup returns CDR1 SGHDN and CDR2 FVKESK. Germline trimming cut 0 bases from V and 4 bases from J; bases unmatched to any gene: 10. CDR3 DNA sequence: TGTGCCAGCAGCCAAGAGCAGACAGGGGTCCTCCCCTATGGCTACACCTTC. Translating it yields CASSQEQTGVLPYGYTF.

In this sample, this clonotype turned up a few times. The chain employs TRBV18 and TRBJ1-5; perhaps TRBD1 as D (5 bases). V lost 3 bases to trimming and J lost 1 base, with 10 bases between them. This CDR3 region has 15 residues. Germline CDR1 is KGHSH and CDR2 is LQKENI. The CDR3 bases are TGTGCCAGCTCACCCCCGGGACCGAGCAATCAGCCCCAGCATTTT. Translation: CASSPPGPSNQPQHF.

The CDR3 sequence is CSVTSGRGEQYF. CDR3 nucleotide sequence: TGCAGCGTGACTAGCGGGAGAGGCGAGCAGTACTTC. The rearrangement links TRBV29-1 to TRBJ2-7, with 12 bases lining up with TRBD2. Germline V lookup: CDR1 SQVTM, CDR2 ANQGSEA. The CDR3 is 12 amino acids. J gave up 6 bases and V 6 bases, and 3 bases lay outside the gene matches.

This clonotype was detected a few times. The chain combines TRBV7-8 with TRBJ2-5; perhaps TRBD2 as D (6 bases). Germline assignment: CDR1 SGHVS and CDR2 FQNEAQ. V gave up 8 bases and J gave up 7 bases, with 14 bases separating them. The CDR3 spans 12 residues. CDR3 sequence reads: CASAQVEGTQYF. The DNA for the CDR3 is TGTGCCAGCGCCCAGGTGGAGGGGACCCAGTACTTC.

This clonotype was detected a few times. J is TRBJ1-6 and V is TRBV18; D remains unclear. This CDR3 has 14 amino acids. From germline, CDR1 is KGHSH and CDR2 LQKENI. With 3 bases removed from V and 7 bases from J, the gap between germline ends came to 10 bases. The DNA for the CDR3 is TGTGCCAGCTCACCCGACTCGGGAAATTCACCCCTCCACTTT. As protein: CASSPDSGNSPLHF.

This clonotype came up a few times. The CDR3 sequence is CASSTSGTSGYTQYF. CDR3 DNA sequence: TGTGCCAGCAGTACCTCCGGGACTAGCGGATATACGCAGTATTTT. V gene TRBV6-4 combines with J gene TRBJ2-3; the match to TRBD2 covers 11 bases. Per germline, CDR1 MRHNA and CDR2 SNTAGT. V trimming: 5 bases; J trimming: 7 bases; junction bases outside the gene matches: 8. The CDR3 extends over 15 amino acids.

The CDR3 nucleotides read TGTGCCAGCAGTGCCGGGACAGGGTTGAACATTCAGTACTTC. Its protein is CASSAGTGLNIQYF. The rearrangement joins TRBV2 to TRBJ2-4, with 9 nucleotides matching TRBD1. With V trimmed by 4 bases and J by 7 bases, 5 bases remained unmatched. This CDR3 spans 14 amino acids. Per germline, CDR1 SNHLY and CDR2 FYNNEI.

There are a few counts of this clonotype. V usage is TRBV11-2 and J usage is TRBJ1-2; no firm D call. CDR1 SGHAT and CDR2 FQNNGV come from the germline V gene. The CDR3 spans 17 residues. Trimming pared 1 base from V and 2 bases from J, leaving 17 bases between. The CDR3 region has the DNA TGTGCCAGCAGCTTAGGCGATTACACGGCGGGAAACTATGGCTACACCTTC. Amino acid sequence: CASSLGDYTAGNYGYTF.

This clonotype was seen a handful of times. The genes are TRBV6-5 and TRBJ2-6, with D perhaps matching TRBD1 (5 bases). Between the trimmed V and J ends, which lost 3 bases and 0 bases, there was a span of 6 bases. This CDR3 comprises 15 residues. Looked up from germline, CDR1 is MNHEY and CDR2 is SVGAGI. Here the CDR3 DNA reads TGTGCCAGCAGTTATCAGGGCTCTGGGGCCAACGTCCTGACTTTC. It translates to CASSYQGSGANVLTF.